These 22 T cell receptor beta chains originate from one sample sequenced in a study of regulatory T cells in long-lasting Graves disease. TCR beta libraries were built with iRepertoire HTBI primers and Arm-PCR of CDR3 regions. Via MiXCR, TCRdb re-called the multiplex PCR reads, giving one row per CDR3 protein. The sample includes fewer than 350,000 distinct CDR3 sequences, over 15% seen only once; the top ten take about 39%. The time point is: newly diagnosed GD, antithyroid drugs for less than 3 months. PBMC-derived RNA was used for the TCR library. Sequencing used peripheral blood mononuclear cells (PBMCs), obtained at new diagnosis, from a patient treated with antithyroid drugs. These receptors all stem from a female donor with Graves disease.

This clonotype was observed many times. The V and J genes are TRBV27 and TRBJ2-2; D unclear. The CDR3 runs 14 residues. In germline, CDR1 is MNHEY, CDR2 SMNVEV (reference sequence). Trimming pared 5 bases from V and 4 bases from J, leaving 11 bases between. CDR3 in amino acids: CASSPRWSTGELFF. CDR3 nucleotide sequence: TGTGCCAGCAGTCCCCGCTGGAGCACCGGGGAGCTGTTTTTT.

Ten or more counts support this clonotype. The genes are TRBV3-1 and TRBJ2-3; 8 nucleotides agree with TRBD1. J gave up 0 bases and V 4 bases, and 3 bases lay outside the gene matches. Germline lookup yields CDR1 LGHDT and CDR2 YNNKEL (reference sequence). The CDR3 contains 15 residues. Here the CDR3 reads CASSPGTGSTDTQYF. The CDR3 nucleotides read TGTGCCAGCAGCCCCGGGACAGGTAGCACAGATACGCAGTATTTT.

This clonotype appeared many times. CDR3 sequence (DNA): TGTGCCAGCAGTTTAACCGGGGGACAGCGGAACACTGAAGCTTTCTTT. Protein product: CASSLTGGQRNTEAFF. The chain employs TRBV27 and TRBJ1-1; 7 bases are a match to TRBD1. Germline V gives CDR1 MNHEY, CDR2 SMNVEV (reference sequence). Trimming removed 2 bases from V and 1 base from J; junction bases left unmatched: 7. The CDR3 sequence is 16 residues long.

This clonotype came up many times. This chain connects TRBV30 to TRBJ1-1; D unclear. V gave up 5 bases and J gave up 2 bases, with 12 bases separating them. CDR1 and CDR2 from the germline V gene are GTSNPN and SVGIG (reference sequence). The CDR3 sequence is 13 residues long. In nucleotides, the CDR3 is TGTGCCTGGCGGTGGGCAATAAACACTGAAGCTTTCTTT. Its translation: CAWRWAINTEAFF.

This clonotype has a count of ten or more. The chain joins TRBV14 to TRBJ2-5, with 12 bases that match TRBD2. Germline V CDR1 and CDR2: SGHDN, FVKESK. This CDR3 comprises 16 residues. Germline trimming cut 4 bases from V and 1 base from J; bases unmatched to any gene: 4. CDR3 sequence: CASSPGLAGPQETQYF. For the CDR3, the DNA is TGTGCCAGCAGCCCCGGACTAGCGGGACCCCAAGAGACCCAGTACTTC.

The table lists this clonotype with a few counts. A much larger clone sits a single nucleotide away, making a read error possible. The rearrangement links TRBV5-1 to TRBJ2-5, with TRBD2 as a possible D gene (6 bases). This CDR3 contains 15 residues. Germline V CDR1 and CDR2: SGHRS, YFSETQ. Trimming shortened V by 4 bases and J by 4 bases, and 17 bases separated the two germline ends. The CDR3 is CASSPRGIDPETQYF. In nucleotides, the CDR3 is TGCGCCAGCAGCCCTCGGGGGATCGATCCAGAGACCCAGTACTTC.

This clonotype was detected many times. CDR3 sequence reads: CASSLARGGRGYEQYF. The CDR3 bases are TGTGCCAGCAGCTTAGCTCGGGGCGGGAGGGGGTACGAGCAGTACTTC. The rearrangement joins TRBV7-2 to TRBJ2-7; 9 bases match TRBD2. V dropped 0 bases and J dropped 4; count of bases not matched to a gene: 7. Germline assignment: CDR1 SGHTA and CDR2 FQGNSA. The CDR3 consists of 16 residues.

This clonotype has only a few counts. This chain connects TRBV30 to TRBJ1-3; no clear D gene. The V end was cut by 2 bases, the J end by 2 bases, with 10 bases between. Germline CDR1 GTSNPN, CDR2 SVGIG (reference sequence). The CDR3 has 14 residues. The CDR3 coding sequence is TGTGCCTGGAGTCGGTCACAGACTGGAAACACCATATATTTT. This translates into CAWSRSQTGNTIYF.

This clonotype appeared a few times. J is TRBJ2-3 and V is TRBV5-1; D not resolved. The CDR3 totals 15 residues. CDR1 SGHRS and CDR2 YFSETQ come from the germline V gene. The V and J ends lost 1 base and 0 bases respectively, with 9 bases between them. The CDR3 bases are TGCGCCAGCAGCTTGTTGGGGATAAGCACAGATACGCAGTATTTT. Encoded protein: CASSLLGISTDTQYF.

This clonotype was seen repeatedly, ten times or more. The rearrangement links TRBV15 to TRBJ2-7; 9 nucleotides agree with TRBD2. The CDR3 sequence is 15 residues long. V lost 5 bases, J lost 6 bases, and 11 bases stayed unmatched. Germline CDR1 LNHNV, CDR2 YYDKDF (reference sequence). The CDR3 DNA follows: TGTGCCACCAGCTTAAGGACTAGCGAGGGAGGCGAGCAGTACTTC. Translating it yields CATSLRTSEGGEQYF.

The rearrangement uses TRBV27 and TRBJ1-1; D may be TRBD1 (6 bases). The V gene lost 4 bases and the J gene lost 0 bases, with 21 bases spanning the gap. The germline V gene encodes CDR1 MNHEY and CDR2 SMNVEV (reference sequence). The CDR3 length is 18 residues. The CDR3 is CASSSLGVLGGLNTEAFF. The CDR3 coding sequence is TGTGCCAGCAGTTCCCTGGGTGTGCTAGGGGGTCTGAACACTGAAGCTTTCTTT.

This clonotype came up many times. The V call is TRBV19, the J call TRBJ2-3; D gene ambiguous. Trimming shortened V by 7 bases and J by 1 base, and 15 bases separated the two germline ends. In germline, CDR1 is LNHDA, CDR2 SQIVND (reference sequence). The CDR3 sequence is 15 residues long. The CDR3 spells CASTLRGKGTDTQYF. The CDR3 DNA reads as TGTGCCAGTACCCTTAGAGGAAAGGGCACAGATACGCAGTATTTT. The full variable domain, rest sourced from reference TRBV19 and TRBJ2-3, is DGGITQSPKYLFRKEGQNVTLSCEQNLNHDAMYWYRQDPGQGLRLIYYSQIVNDFQKGDIAEGYSVSREKKESFPLTVTSAQKNPTAFYLCASTLRGKGTDTQYFGPGTRLTVL.

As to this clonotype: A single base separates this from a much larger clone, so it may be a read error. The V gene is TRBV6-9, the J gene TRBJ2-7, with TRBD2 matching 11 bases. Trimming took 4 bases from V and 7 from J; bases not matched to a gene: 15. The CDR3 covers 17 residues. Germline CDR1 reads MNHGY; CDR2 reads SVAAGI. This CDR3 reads CASSSGTSGVPGGEQYF. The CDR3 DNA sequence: TGTGCCAGCAGTTCAGGGACTAGCGGAGTCCCTGGAGGGGAGCAGTACTTC.

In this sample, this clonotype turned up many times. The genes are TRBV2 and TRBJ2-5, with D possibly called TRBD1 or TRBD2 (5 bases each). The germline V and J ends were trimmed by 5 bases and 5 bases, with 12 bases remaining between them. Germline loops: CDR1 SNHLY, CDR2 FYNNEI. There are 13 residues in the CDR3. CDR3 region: CASSPGAFETQYF. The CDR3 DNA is TGTGCCAGCAGTCCCGGGGCATTTGAGACCCAGTACTTC.

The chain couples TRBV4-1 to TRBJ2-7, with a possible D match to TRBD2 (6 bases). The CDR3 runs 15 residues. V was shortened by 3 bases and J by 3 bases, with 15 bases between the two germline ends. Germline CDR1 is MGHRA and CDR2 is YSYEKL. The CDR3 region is CASSHPPTGDYEQYF. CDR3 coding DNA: TGCGCCAGCAGCCACCCCCCTACGGGGGACTACGAGCAGTACTTC.

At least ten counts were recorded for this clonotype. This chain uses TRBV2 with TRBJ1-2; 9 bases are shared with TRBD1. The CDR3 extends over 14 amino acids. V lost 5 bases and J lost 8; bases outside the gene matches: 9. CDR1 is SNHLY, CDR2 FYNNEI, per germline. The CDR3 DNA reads TGTGCCAGCAGTTGGGGACAGGGAGCGAGGGGCTACACCTTC. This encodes CASSWGQGARGYTF.

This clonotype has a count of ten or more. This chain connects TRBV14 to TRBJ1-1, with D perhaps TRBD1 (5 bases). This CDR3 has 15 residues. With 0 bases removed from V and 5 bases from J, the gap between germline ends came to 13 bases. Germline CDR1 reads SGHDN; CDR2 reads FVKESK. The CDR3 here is CASSQDDLWGTEAFF. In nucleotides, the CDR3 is TGTGCCAGCAGCCAAGATGACCTCTGGGGGACTGAAGCTTTCTTT.

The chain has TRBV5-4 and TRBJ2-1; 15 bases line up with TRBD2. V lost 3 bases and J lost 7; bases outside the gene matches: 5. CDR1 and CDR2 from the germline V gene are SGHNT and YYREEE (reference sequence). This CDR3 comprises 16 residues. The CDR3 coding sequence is TGTGCCAGCAGCTGGGGACTAGCGGGAGGTTGGAATGAGCAGTTCTTC. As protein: CASSWGLAGGWNEQFF.

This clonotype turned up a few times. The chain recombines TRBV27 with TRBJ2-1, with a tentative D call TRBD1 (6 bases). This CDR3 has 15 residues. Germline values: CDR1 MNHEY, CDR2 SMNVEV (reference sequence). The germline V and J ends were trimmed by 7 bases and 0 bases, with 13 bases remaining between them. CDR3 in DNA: TGTGCCAGCACAACTACAGGGATCTCCTACAATGAGCAGTTCTTC. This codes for CASTTTGISYNEQFF.

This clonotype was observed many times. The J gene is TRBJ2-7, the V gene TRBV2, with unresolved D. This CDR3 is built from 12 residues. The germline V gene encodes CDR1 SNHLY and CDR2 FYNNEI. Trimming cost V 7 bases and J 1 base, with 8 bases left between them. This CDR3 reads CASKVSSYEQYF. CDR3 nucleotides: TGTGCCAGCAAGGTTTCTTCCTACGAGCAGTACTTC.

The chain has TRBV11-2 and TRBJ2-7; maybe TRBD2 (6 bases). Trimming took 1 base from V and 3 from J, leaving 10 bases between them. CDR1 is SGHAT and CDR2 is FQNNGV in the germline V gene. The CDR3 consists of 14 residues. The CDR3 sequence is CASSLGTIGYEQYF. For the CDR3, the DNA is TGTGCCAGCAGCTTAGGGACTATCGGCTACGAGCAGTACTTC.

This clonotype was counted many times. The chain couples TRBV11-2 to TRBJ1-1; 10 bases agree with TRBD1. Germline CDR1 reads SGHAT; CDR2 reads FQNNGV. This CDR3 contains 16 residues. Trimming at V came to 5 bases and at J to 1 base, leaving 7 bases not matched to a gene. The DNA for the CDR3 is TGTGCCAGCAGCCCACCCAGGACAGGGGGGAACACTGAAGCTTTCTTT. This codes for CASSPPRTGGNTEAFF.